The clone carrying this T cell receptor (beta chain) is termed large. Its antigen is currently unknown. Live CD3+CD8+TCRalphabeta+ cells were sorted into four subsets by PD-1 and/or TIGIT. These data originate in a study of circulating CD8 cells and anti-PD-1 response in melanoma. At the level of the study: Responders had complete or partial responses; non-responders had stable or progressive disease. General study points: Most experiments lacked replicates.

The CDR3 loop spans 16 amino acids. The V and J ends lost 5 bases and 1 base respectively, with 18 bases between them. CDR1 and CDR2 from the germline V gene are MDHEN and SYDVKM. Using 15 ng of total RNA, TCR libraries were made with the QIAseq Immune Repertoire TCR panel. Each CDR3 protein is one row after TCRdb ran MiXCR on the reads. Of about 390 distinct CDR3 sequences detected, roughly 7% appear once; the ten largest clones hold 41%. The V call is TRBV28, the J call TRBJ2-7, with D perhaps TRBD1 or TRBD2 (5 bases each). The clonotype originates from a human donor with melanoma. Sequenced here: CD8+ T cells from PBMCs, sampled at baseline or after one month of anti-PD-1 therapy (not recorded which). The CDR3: CASSPLDLGVSYEQYF. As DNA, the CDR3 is TGTGCCAGCAGTCCTCTTGACCTGGGGGTTTCCTACGAGCAGTACTTC.